This TCR beta chain was captured by sequencing in a study of CD8+CD57+ T cells in acquired aplastic anemia. Study-wide context: The mean DNA yield obtained from sorted CD4+ and CD8+ cells came to 3 to 3.5 ug.

Previously, flow cytometry had revealed CD8+CD57+ cell expansion in the patients chosen for sequencing. Investigators profiled TCR beta VDJ and CDR3 from genomic DNA template. TCRdb re-called the reads with MiXCR, one entry per CDR3 protein. The sample has approximately 470,000 distinct CDR3 sequences; under 40% are singletons. The sequence came from a human donor with aplastic anemia. Source material: sorted CD4+, CD8+, or CD8+CD57+ T cells (not recorded which) from PBMCs.

The CDR3 protein is CASRKQAGTGVGYTF. The CDR3 DNA reads as TGCGCCAGCAGGAAGCAGGCCGGGACAGGGGTAGGCTACACCTTC. The chain combines TRBV4-1 with TRBJ1-2; 10 bases agree with TRBD1. J gave up 8 bases and V 6 bases, and 12 bases lay outside the gene matches. There are 15 residues in the CDR3. CDR1 MGHRA and CDR2 YSYEKL come from the germline V gene.